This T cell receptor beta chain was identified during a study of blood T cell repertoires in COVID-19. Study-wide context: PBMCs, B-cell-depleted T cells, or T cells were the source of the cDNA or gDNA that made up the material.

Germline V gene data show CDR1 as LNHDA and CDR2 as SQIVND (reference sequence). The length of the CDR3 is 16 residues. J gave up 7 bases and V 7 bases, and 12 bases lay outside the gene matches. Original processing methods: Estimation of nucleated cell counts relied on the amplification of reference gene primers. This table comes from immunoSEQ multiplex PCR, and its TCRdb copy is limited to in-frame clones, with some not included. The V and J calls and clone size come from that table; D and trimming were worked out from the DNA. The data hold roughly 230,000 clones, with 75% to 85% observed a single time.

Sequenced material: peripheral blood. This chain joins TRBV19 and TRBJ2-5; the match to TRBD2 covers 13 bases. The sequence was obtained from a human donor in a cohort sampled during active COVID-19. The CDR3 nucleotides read TGTGCCAGTACCGAAGGACTAGCGGGGGTGTCGGGGACCCAGTACTTC. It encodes CASTEGLAGVSGTQYF.